This TCR beta chain was observed in a study of beta chain features in type 1 diabetes. Study context: The samples had about 100,000,000 sorted cells examined in all.

Study results and limitations: VDJ junctions sequenced from type 1 diabetes patients showed fewer insertions and more deletions. When Type 1 diabetes patients were examined, their TCRB CDR3s proved moderately but significantly shorter in all four CD4+ subsets.

This clone was observed a few times. Its antigen remains unidentified. The CDR3 covers 15 residues. CDR1 and CDR2 from the germline V gene are KGHSH and LQKENI. J was trimmed by 2 bases and V by 2 bases; bases with no gene match: 6. Since all of the isolated RNA was reverse transcribed, expressed TCRB transcripts were what got sequenced. Using immunoSEQ multiplex PCR, the repertoire was profiled, and TCRdb retains in-frame clones only, with some absent. The repertoire holds roughly 400,000 clones, with roughly a tenth as singletons. Researchers reported sorting CD4+ naive, central memory, regulatory and stem cell-like memory cells via CD45RO/CCR7/CD25/CD127/CD95/CD27.

The sequence derives from a man aged 25-45 years with type 1 diabetes. This chain links TRBV18 with TRBJ2-7; TRBD2 matches at 7 bases. The sample comprised central memory CD4+ T cells from blood. CDR3 sequence: CASSPGLVEAYEQYF. CDR3 DNA: TGTGCCAGCTCACCAGGACTAGTCGAAGCCTACGAGCAGTACTTC.